Only one count was recorded for the clone carrying this TCR beta chain. The antigen remains unidentified. This same CDR3 is encoded by further DNA sequences in the sample. Here immunoSEQ multiplex PCR was the method, and the copy in TCRdb shows in-frame clones only, minus some. This table holds about 2.3 million clones, 85% to 95% found once. Into CD45RA+ naive and CD45RA-negative memory subsets, the CD4+ cells were split. V gave up 1 base and J gave up 2 bases; unmatched junction bases: 2. The length of the CDR3 is 14 residues. Germline lookup yields CDR1 SGHRS and CDR2 YFSETQ. The sample belongs to a study of shared clonotypes between healthy human individuals. Findings and limits, study-wide: Rarefaction gave evidence that sorted-subset sequencing remained incomplete despite large depth. Sharing of clonotypes among donors was expected to vary with sequencing depth.

Material for sequencing was naive CD4+ T cells from PBMCs. Subset denoted: CD45RA+ positively selected. This sequence joins TRBV5-1 and TRBJ1-2; TRBD1 aligns across 7 bases. This sequence was found in a man aged 18 to 29 in good health. Some clones in this sample may be carry-over from other donors' samples. The CDR3 is CASSLTTGNYGYTF. CDR3 bases: TGCGCCAGCAGCTTGACGACAGGGAACTATGGCTACACCTTC. The entire variable domain, with the rest obtained from reference TRBV5-1 and TRBJ1-2, is as follows: KAGVTQTPRYLIKTRGQQVTLSCSPISGHRSVSWYQQTPGQGLQFLFEYFSETQRNKGNFPGRFSGRQFSNSRSEMNVSTLELGDSALYLCASSLTTGNYGYTFGSGTRLTVV.